The 13 T cell receptor beta chains below come from one sample, sequenced in a study of blood T cell repertoires in COVID-19. Only in-frame clones appear in the TCRdb table, and some are missing; sequencing was by immunoSEQ multiplex PCR. Here the sample spans around 480,000 clones, 87% being singletons. What was sequenced was PBMCs or T cells enriched from blood (not recorded which). These receptors were obtained from a woman aged 18-30 years who had recovered from COVID-19.

In this sample, this clone turned up once. The V call is TRBV12-3 or TRBV12-4, the J call TRBJ1-4; unclear D gene. V gave up 2 bases and J gave up 8 bases, with 9 bases separating them. This CDR3 region has 13 residues. The CDR3, as DNA: TGTGCCAGCAGTTTAAACAGTCGAGAAAAACTGTTTTTT. It translates to CASSLNSREKLFF.

This clone occurred once. Different DNA sequences within this sample yield the same CDR3. This CDR3 reads CASSLGQLNEKLFF. CDR3 nucleotide sequence: TGCGCCAGCAGCTTGGGACAGCTGAATGAAAAACTGTTTTTT. The chain is built from TRBV5-1 and TRBJ1-4, with D tentatively TRBD1 (5 bases). V was shortened by 0 bases and J by 5 bases, with 8 bases between the two germline ends. The CDR3 consists of 14 residues. Germline V lookup: CDR1 SGHRS, CDR2 YFSETQ.

The chain links TRBV5-1 to TRBJ2-7, with 7 bases identical to TRBD1. The V gene's germline CDR1 is SGHRS and CDR2 YFSETQ. V trimming: 6 bases; J trimming: 3 bases; junction bases outside the gene matches: 6. The CDR3 spans 13 residues. CDR3 DNA: TGCGCCAGCAAGGGGGCAGCGATCTACGAGCAGTACTTC. Encoded protein: CASKGAAIYEQYF.

Comment on this clone: At one end the junction does not follow the germline gene, possibly because of a read error. The chain recombines TRBV10-2 with TRBJ2-1, with 8 bases lining up with TRBD1. CDR1 is WSHSY and CDR2 is SAAADI in the germline V gene. The CDR3 length is 13 residues. The CDR3, as DNA: TGCGCCTGCAGGGGGCTTGGGGACAATGAGCAGTTCTTC. It encodes CACRGLGDNEQFF.

V and J are TRBV27 and TRBJ2-7; D remains ambiguous. Germline lookup yields CDR1 MNHEY and CDR2 SMNVEV (reference sequence). V was shortened by 2 bases and J by 3 bases, with 8 bases between the two germline ends. The CDR3 has 13 residues. CDR3 loop: CASSLQSGYEQYF. The CDR3 DNA follows: TGTGCCAGCAGTTTACAGTCAGGCTACGAGCAGTACTTC.

The chain combines TRBV28 with TRBJ1-1; 9 bases line up with TRBD1. The junction had 8 bases not matched to a gene; V was cut back by 2 bases and J by 7 bases. The CDR3 covers 15 residues. Germline-derived CDR1 and CDR2 are MDHEN and SYDVKM. Written as DNA, the CDR3 is TGTGCCAGCAGTTTACCGGGACAGGGTGGCGGTGAAGCTTTCTTT. Its protein is CASSLPGQGGGEAFF.

The gene calls are TRBV5-1 and TRBJ1-2; D is ambiguous. This CDR3 has 14 residues. Trimming shortened V by 6 bases and J by 1 base, and 13 bases separated the two germline ends. The germline gives CDR1 SGHRS, CDR2 YFSETQ. In nucleotides, the CDR3 is TGCGCCAGCAACGCCGGGATAGTTAACTATGGCTACACCTTC. Translated, it gives CASNAGIVNYGYTF.

The chain employs TRBV18 and TRBJ2-7; weak D call: TRBD1 (5 bases). The CDR3 spans 15 residues. V lost 6 bases, J lost 3 bases, and 18 bases lay in between. Germline V gene sequence: CDR1 KGHSH, CDR2 LQKENI. The CDR3 sequence: CASSTWGQAVYEQYF. In DNA, the CDR3 is TGTGCCAGCTCCACCTGGGGCCAGGCCGTCTACGAGCAGTACTTC.

This chain uses TRBV3-1 (or the pseudogene TRBV3-2) with TRBJ2-7, with D possibly TRBD1 on 5 matching bases. The CDR3 extends over 13 amino acids. Trimming stripped 0 bases from V and 5 bases from J, with 8 bases between. CDR1 and CDR2 (germline): LGHDT, YNNKEL (reference sequence). CDR3 nucleotides: TGTGCCAGCAGCCAAGACAGGGCCCACGAGCAGTACTTC. Translated, it gives CASSQDRAHEQYF.

CDR3 region: CASSLVGAGTNEKLFF. CDR3 nucleotides: TGTGCCAGCAGCTTAGTGGGGGCAGGGACTAATGAAAAACTGTTTTTT. The V and J genes are TRBV7-2 and TRBJ1-4; the D gene is possibly TRBD1 (6 bases). The CDR3 runs 16 residues. The germline CDR1 and CDR2 sequences are SGHTA and FQGNSA. With 1 base removed from V and 2 bases from J, the gap between germline ends came to 11 bases.

This chain joins TRBV5-8 and TRBJ1-6; 9 bases map to TRBD1. This CDR3 comprises 16 residues. V shed 7 bases and J 10 bases; nucleotides not matched to a gene: 15. CDR1 and CDR2 (germline): SGHTS, YDEGEE. CDR3 sequence: CASLSNTGGKHSPLHF. CDR3 nucleotides: TGTGCCAGCCTATCCAATACAGGGGGCAAGCACTCACCCCTCCACTTT.

The chain is built from TRBV5-1 and TRBJ1-5, with unresolved D. From germline, CDR1 is SGHRS and CDR2 YFSETQ. CDR3 length equals 16 residues. Trimming removed 0 bases from V and 5 bases from J, with 15 bases in between. CDR3 coding DNA: TGCGCCAGCAGCTTGGGATTTGTGACCCAGGATCAGCCCCAGCATTTT. Translation: CASSLGFVTQDQPQHF.

The chain links TRBV6-4 to TRBJ2-5; D gene uncertain. Trimming removed 5 bases from V and 5 bases from J, with 12 bases in between. The germline V gene has CDR1 MRHNA and CDR2 SNTAGT. This CDR3 region has 13 residues. The CDR3 DNA reads TGTGCCAGCAGTTGGGCCCCGTCGGAGACCCAGTACTTC. Amino acid sequence: CASSWAPSETQYF.